This TCR beta chain stems from a study of cytomegalovirus exposure and HLA in healthy donors. Study-level background: Earlier sequencing of 150 million to 200 million T cells yielded 95 million to 120 million unique TCR beta sequences.

As concerns this clone: The antigen is not known.

PCR amplification relied on 60 Vbeta primers (plus 13 Jbeta primers). Profiled with immunoSEQ multiplex PCR; TCRdb holds only in-frame clones, not every one. The data show about 160,000 clones, with roughly four fifths seen just once and about 1.9% held by the top ten. The CDR3 has 15 amino acids. The ends lost 0 bases at V and 3 bases at J; junction bases unmatched: 1. The germline CDR1 and CDR2 sequences are SEHNR and FQNEAQ (reference sequence). Findings and limits, study-wide: Solely CMV serostatus was available to characterize immune exposure.

This clonotype originated in a woman aged 18-30 years in good health and CMV-seronegative. The rearrangement joins TRBV7-9 to TRBJ1-1; 10 bases line up with TRBD1. What was sequenced was PBMCs. The CDR3 reads CASSLAGTGDTEAFF. The CDR3 DNA follows: TGTGCCAGCAGCTTAGCCGGGACAGGGGACACTGAAGCTTTCTTT.